This TCR beta chain derives from a study of blood T cell repertoires in COVID-19. Background on the study: PBMCs, B-cell-depleted T cells, or T cells provided the cDNA or gDNA that made up the material.

Germline V gene sequence: CDR1 LGHDT, CDR2 YNNKEL (reference sequence). The CDR3 runs to 12 residues. The V gene end was trimmed by 2 bases and the J gene end by 14 bases; junction bases not matched to a gene: 3. Original analysis: Amplification of reference gene primers provided the estimated nucleated cell counts. The table came from immunoSEQ multiplex PCR; TCRdb's copy has only in-frame clones and leaves some out. V and J calls and clone size are those listed in that table; D and trimming were worked out from the DNA. The sample has 250,000 to 300,000 clones; over 80% are singletons. Material for sequencing was peripheral blood. This chain connects TRBV3-1 (or the pseudogene TRBV3-2) to TRBJ1-6; 7 nucleotides match TRBD1. The source of this sequence is a man between 60 and 70 years old who had recovered from COVID-19. For the CDR3, the DNA is TGTGCCAGCAGCCAAACGGACAGGTCCCTCCACTTT. Translating it yields CASSQTDRSLHF.